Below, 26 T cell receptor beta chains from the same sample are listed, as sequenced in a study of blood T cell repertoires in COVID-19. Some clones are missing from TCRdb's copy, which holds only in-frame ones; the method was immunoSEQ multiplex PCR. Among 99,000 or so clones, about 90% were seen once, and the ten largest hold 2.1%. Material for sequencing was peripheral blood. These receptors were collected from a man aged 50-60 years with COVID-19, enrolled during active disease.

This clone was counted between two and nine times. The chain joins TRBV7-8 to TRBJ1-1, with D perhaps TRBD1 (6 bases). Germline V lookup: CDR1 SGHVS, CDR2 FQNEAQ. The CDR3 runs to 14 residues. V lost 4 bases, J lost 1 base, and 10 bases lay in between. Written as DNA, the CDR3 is TGTGCCAGCAGCTCGACAGGATGGAACACTGAAGCTTTCTTT. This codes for CASSSTGWNTEAFF.

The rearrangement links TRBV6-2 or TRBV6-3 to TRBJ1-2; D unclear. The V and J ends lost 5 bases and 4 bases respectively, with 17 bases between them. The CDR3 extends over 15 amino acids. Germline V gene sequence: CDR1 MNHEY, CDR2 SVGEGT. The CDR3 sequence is CASSPGLAMGYGYTF. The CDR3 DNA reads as TGTGCCAGCAGTCCCGGGCTAGCAATGGGCTATGGCTACACCTTC.

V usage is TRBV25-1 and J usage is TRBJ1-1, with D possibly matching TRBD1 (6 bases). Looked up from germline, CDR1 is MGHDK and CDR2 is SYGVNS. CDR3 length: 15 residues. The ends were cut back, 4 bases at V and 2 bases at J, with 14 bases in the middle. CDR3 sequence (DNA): TGTGCCAGCAGTGTCACAGGGATTAAAAACACTGAAGCTTTCTTT. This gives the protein CASSVTGIKNTEAFF.

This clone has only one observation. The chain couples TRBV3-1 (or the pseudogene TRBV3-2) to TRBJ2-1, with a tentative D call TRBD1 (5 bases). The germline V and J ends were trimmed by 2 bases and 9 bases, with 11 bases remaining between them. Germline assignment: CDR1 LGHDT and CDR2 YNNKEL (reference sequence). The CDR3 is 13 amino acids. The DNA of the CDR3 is TGTGCCAGCAGCCAATCCAGGGTATTTGAGCAGTTCTTC. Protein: CASSQSRVFEQFF.

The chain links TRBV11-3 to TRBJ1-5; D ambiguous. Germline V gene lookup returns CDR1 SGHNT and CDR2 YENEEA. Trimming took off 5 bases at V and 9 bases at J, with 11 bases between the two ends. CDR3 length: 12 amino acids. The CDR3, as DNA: TGTGCCAGCAGCCGCGAGGGCGGGCCCCAGCATTTT. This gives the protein CASSREGGPQHF. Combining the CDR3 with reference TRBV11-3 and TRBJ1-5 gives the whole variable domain EAGVVQSPRYKIIEKKQPVAFWCNPISGHNTLYWYLQNLGQGPELLIRYENEEAVDDSQLPKDRFSAERLKGVDSTLKIQPAELGDSAVYLCASSREGGPQHFGDGTRLSIL.

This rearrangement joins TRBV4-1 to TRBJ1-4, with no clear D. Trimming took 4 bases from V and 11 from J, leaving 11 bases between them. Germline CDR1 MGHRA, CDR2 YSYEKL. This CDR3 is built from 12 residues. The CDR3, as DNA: TGCGCCAGCAGCCGCAATGACATGAAACTGTTTTTT. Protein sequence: CASSRNDMKLFF.

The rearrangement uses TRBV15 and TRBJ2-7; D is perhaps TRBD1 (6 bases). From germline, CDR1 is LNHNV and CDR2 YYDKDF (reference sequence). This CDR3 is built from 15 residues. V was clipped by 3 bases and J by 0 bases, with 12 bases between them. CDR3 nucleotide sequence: TGTGCCACCAGCAGGTTCAGGGGCTCCTCCTACGAGCAGTACTTC. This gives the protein CATSRFRGSSYEQYF.

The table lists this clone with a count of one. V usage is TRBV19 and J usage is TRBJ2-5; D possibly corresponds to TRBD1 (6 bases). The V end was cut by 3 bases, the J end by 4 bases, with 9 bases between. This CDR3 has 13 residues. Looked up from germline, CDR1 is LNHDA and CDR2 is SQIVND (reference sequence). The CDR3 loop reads CASSITGIETQYF. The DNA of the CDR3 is TGTGCCAGTAGTATCACAGGGATAGAGACCCAGTACTTC.

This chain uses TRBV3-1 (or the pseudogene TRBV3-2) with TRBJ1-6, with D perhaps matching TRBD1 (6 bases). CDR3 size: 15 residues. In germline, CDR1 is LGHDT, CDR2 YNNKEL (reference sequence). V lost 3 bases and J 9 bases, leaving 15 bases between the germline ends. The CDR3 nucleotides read TGTGCCAGCAGCCACCAACAGGGTAGGGGTTCACCCCTCCACTTT. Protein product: CASSHQQGRGSPLHF.

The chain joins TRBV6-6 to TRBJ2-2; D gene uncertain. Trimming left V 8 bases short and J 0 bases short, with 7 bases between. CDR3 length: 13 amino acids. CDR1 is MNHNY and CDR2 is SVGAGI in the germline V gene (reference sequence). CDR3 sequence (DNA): TGTGCCAGCCCCCTTCCGAACACCGGGGAGCTGTTTTTT. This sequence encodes CASPLPNTGELFF.

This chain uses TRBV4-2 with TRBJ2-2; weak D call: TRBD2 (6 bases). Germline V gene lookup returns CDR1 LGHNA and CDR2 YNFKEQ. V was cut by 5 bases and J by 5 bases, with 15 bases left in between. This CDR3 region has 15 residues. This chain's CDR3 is CASSTGVAGTGELFF. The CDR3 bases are TGTGCCAGCAGCACGGGGGTAGCAGGAACCGGGGAGCTGTTTTTT.

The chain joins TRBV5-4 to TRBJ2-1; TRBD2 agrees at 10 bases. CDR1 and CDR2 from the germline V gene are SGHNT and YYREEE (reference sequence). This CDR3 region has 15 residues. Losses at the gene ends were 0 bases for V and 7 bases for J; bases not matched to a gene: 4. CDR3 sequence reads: CASSLGAGGGNEQFF. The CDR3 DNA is TGTGCCAGCAGCTTGGGAGCGGGGGGGGGAAATGAGCAGTTCTTC.

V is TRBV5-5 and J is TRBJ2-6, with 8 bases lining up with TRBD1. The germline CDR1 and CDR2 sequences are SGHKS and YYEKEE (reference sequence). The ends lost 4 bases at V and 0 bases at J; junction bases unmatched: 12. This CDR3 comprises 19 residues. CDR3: CASSRIPGTGVSGANVLTF. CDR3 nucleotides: TGTGCCAGCAGCCGTATCCCCGGGACAGGAGTCTCTGGGGCCAACGTCCTGACTTTC.

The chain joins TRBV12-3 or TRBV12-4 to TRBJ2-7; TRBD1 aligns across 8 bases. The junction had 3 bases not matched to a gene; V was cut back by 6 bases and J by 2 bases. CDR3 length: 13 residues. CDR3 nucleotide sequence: TGTGCCAGCAGGGGGACAGGAGCCTACGAGCAGTACTTC. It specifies CASRGTGAYEQYF.

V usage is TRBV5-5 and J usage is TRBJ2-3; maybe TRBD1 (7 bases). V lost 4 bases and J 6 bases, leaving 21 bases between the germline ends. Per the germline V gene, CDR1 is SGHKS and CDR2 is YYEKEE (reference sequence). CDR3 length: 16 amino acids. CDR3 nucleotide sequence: TGTGCCAGCAGCACACGTGTCTTTCAGGGGGGCGATACGCAGTATTTT. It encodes CASSTRVFQGGDTQYF.

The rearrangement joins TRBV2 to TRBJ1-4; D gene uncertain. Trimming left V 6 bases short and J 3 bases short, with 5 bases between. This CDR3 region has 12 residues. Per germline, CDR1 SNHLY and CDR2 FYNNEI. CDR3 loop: CASRAPNEKLFF. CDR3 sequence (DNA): TGTGCCAGCAGAGCACCTAATGAAAAACTGTTTTTT.

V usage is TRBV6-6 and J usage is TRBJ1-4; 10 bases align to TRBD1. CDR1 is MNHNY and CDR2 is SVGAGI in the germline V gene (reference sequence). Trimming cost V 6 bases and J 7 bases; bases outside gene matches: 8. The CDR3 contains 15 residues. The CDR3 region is CASSTSGTGAEKLFF. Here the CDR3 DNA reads TGTGCCAGCAGCACCTCCGGGACAGGGGCTGAAAAACTGTTTTTT.

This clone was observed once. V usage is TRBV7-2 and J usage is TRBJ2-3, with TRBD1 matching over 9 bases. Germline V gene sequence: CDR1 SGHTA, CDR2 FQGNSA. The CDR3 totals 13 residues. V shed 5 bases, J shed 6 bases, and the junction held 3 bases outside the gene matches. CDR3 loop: CASSRDRADTQYF. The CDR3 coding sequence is TGTGCCAGCAGCAGGGACAGGGCGGATACGCAGTATTTT.

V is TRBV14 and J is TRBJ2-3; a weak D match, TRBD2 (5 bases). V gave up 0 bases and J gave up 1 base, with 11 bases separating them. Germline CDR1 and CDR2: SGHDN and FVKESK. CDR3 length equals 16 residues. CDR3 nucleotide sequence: TGTGCCAGCAGCCAAGATCACCGGGGAGGCACAGATACGCAGTATTTT. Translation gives CASSQDHRGGTDTQYF.

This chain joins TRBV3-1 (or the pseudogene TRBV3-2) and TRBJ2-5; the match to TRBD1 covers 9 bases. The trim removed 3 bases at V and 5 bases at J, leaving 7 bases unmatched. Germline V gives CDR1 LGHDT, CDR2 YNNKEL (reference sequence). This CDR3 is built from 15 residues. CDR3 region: CASSQLGQGGETQYF. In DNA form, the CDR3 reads TGTGCCAGCAGCCAGCTGGGACAGGGTGGCGAGACCCAGTACTTC.

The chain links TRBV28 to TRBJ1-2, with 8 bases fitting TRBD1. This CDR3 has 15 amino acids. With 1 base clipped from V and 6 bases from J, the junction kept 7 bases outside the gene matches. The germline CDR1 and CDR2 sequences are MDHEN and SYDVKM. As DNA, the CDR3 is TGTGCCAGCAGTTTATCGGGGGGACAGGTGCATGGCTACACCTTC. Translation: CASSLSGGQVHGYTF.

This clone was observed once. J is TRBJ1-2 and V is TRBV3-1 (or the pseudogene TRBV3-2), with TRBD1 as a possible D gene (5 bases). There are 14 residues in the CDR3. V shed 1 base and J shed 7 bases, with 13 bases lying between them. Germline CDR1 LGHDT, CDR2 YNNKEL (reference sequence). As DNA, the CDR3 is TGTGCCAGCAGCCAAGCTCAGGGCAAGGTTGGCTACACCTTC. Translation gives CASSQAQGKVGYTF.

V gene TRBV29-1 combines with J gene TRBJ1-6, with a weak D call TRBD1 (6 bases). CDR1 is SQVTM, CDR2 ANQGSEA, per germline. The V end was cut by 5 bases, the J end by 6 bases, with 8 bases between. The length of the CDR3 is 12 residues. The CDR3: CSVPDSNSPLHF. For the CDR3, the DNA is TGCAGCGTTCCGGACAGTAATTCACCCCTCCACTTT.

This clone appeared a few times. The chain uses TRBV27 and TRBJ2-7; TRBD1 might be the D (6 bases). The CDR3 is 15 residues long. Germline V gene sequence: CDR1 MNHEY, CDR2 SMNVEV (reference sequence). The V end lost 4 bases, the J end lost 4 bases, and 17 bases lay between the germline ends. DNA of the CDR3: TGTGCCAGCAGTTCGGCAGGGGCAAATAGTTACGAGCAGTACTTC. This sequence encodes CASSSAGANSYEQYF.

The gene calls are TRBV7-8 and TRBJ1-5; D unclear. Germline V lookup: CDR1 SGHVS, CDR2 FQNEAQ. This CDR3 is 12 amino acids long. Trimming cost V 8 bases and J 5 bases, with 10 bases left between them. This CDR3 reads CASGGWDQPQHF. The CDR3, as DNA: TGTGCCAGCGGAGGGTGGGATCAGCCCCAGCATTTT.

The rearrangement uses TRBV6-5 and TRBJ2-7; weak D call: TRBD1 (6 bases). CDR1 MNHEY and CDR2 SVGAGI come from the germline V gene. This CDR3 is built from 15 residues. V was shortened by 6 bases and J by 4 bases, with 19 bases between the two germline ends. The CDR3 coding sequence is TGTGCCAGCAGGGAGGACAGCGCCCACGGTTACGAGCAGTACTTC. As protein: CASREDSAHGYEQYF.